Each of the 9 T cell receptor beta chains below was sequenced from the same sample in a study of Graves' ophthalmopathy and Graves' hyperthyroidism listed by TCRdb under 2018. TCRdb shows the sequencer as Illumina HiSeq 2000. For repertoire sequencing, TCR beta CDR3 regions were amplified from RNA transcripts. HTBI primers and the Qiagen OneStep RT-PCR kit were used in a first-round RT-PCR, which was followed by a second-round multiplex PCR, size selection and purification. TCRdb applied fastp at Q25 and MiXCR to the public reads, then kept only in-frame beta chains. CDR3 protein sequences are deduplicated, and each keeps its most common genes and DNA. In all, the sample holds about 620,000 distinct CDR3 sequences, and 22% of those were seen once. Roughly 6.9% of the sample comes from the top ten. The sample taken for sequencing was peripheral blood. The receptors come from a woman under 30 with stable Graves' hyperthyroidism. Some clones in this sample may be carry-over from other donors' samples. Donor details come from another sample of the same person, matched by shared clones.

In its sample, this clonotype was seen many times. The rearrangement links TRBV28 to TRBJ2-2; possibly TRBD1 or TRBD2 for D (7 bases each). The CDR3 is 16 amino acids. Trimming took off 1 base at V and 5 bases at J, with 14 bases between the two ends. Germline V gene lookup returns CDR1 MDHEN and CDR2 SYDVKM. In DNA form, the CDR3 reads TGTGCCAGCAGTTTATCACCAGGGGGGGTAACCGGGGAGCTGTTTTTT. Protein product: CASSLSPGGVTGELFF.

The chain has TRBV4-1 and TRBJ2-7; D possibly uses TRBD1 or TRBD2 (5 bases each). V was trimmed by 4 bases and J by 2 bases, leaving 12 bases between them. The germline CDR1 and CDR2 sequences are MGHRA and YSYEKL. This CDR3 spans 14 amino acids. The CDR3 DNA follows: TGCGCCAGCAGCCCCTTGGGGACGACCTACGAGCAGTACTTC. It encodes CASSPLGTTYEQYF.

The chain employs TRBV12-3 or TRBV12-4 and TRBJ1-5, with TRBD1 matching 8 bases. The V gene end was trimmed by 5 bases and the J gene end by 7 bases; junction bases not matched to a gene: 7. The CDR3 runs 14 residues. The CDR3 loop is CASSLQGVDQPQHF. The CDR3 nucleotides read TGTGCCAGCAGTCTACAGGGGGTGGACCAGCCCCAGCATTTT.

This clonotype was detected ten times or more. This chain connects TRBV6-5 to TRBJ1-1; tentative D call: TRBD1 (5 bases). CDR1 MNHEY and CDR2 SVGAGI come from the germline V gene. CDR3 length: 14 amino acids. The V and J ends lost 6 bases and 5 bases respectively, with 16 bases between them. Here the CDR3 DNA reads TGTGCCAGCAGCTCCCGGGGGGGGGGAACTGAAGCTTTCTTT. It is translated as CASSSRGGGTEAFF.

This clonotype appeared many times. The rearrangement joins TRBV2 to TRBJ1-2; 8 nucleotides align to TRBD1. V lost 6 bases, J lost 7 bases, and 13 bases stayed unmatched. This CDR3 is 15 amino acids long. Germline CDR1 is SNHLY and CDR2 is FYNNEI. The CDR3 here is CASRGRTGSIAGYTF. Written as DNA, the CDR3 is TGTGCCAGCAGAGGGCGGACAGGGAGCATCGCTGGCTACACCTTC.

Ten or more counts support this clonotype. The chain combines TRBV19 with TRBJ1-1, with D tentatively TRBD1 (5 bases). V lost 6 bases and J 2 bases, leaving 13 bases between the germline ends. Per the germline V gene, CDR1 is LNHDA and CDR2 is SQIVND (reference sequence). The CDR3 spans 14 residues. The CDR3 sequence: CASSRDSTNTEAFF. The CDR3 coding sequence is TGTGCCAGTAGCCGAGACAGTACCAACACTGAAGCTTTCTTT.

This clonotype came up many times. A much larger clone lies a single base off, so this may be a read error. The chain employs TRBV20-1 and TRBJ2-7; 7 positions agree with TRBD1. The J segment lost 5 bases and the V segment lost 0 bases, leaving 4 bases of the junction unmatched. This CDR3 has 13 residues. Germline V gene lookup returns CDR1 DFQATT and CDR2 SNEGSKA (reference sequence). The DNA for the CDR3 is TGCAGTGCTAGAGATGACAGGGTGCACGAGCAGTACTTC. Residues: CSARDDRVHEQYF.

This clonotype was observed at least ten times. The chain joins TRBV20-1 to TRBJ2-5; 8 bases fit TRBD2. Germline assignment: CDR1 DFQATT and CDR2 SNEGSKA (reference sequence). With 5 bases clipped from V and 2 bases from J, the junction kept 4 bases outside the gene matches. This CDR3 contains 13 residues. CDR3 sequence reads: CSASTSGQETQYF. CDR3 nucleotides: TGCAGTGCTTCCACTAGCGGTCAAGAGACCCAGTACTTC.

The rearrangement links TRBV19 to TRBJ2-5; D may be TRBD1 (6 bases). V was clipped by 3 bases and J by 5 bases, with 16 bases between them. The CDR3 is 15 amino acids. Germline lookup yields CDR1 LNHDA and CDR2 SQIVND (reference sequence). The CDR3 sequence: CASSIGRGLQETQYF. The CDR3 bases are TGTGCCAGTAGTATCGGCAGGGGTCTGCAGGAGACCCAGTACTTC.